The 24 T cell receptor beta chains below come from one sample, sequenced in a study of beta chain features in type 1 diabetes. Findings and caveats of the study: For Type 1 diabetes patients, all four CD4+ subsets carried TCRB CDR3s that were moderately but significantly shorter.

The entirety of the isolated RNA underwent reverse transcription, so expressed TCRB transcripts were sequenced. The repertoire was sequenced with immunoSEQ multiplex PCR; TCRdb's copy has only in-frame clones and lacks some. The data show under 350,000 clones, around 15% seen once. The antigens these receptors bind are not known. The sample consisted of naive CD4+ T cells from blood. These TCRs come from a man younger than 45 with type 1 diabetes.

The rearrangement links TRBV28 to TRBJ2-7; possible D gene TRBD2, 6 bases. The CDR3 runs 15 residues. The V and J ends lost 1 base and 2 bases respectively, with 12 bases between them. Germline CDR1 is MDHEN and CDR2 is SYDVKM. CDR3 nucleotides: TGTGCCAGCAGTTTATCGGGCGGGATCGCCTACGAGCAGTACTTC. Its protein product is CASSLSGGIAYEQYF.

The chain links TRBV18 to TRBJ2-7; D is uncertain. The germline CDR1 and CDR2 sequences are KGHSH and LQKENI. Trimming left V 6 bases short and J 6 bases short, with 15 bases between. The CDR3 consists of 13 residues. The chain's CDR3 is CASSQSEDFEQYF. CDR3 DNA sequence: TGTGCCAGCTCCCAATCTGAGGATTTCGAGCAGTACTTC. The full variable domain, its missing parts supplied by reference TRBV18 and TRBJ2-7, is NAGVMQNPRHLVRRRGQEARLRCSPMKGHSHVYWYRQLPEEGLKFMVYLQKENIIDESGMPKERFSAEFPKEGPSILRIQQVVRGDSAAYFCASSQSEDFEQYFGPGTRLTVT.

The chain has TRBV5-4 and TRBJ2-3; TRBD2 might be the D (6 bases). The CDR3 is 13 amino acids. CDR1 and CDR2 (germline): SGHNT, YYREEE (reference sequence). The V gene lost 4 bases and the J gene lost 5 bases, with 11 bases spanning the gap. The CDR3 coding sequence is TGTGCCAGCAGCCCAGGGACTCAAGATACGCAGTATTTT. It translates to CASSPGTQDTQYF.

This clone was observed once. The chain carries TRBV7-2 and TRBJ1-1, with D possibly TRBD1 on 6 matching bases. Germline CDR1 SGHTA, CDR2 FQGNSA. This CDR3 is built from 15 residues. Trimming shortened V by 5 bases and J by 4 bases, and 17 bases separated the two germline ends. The CDR3 DNA sequence: TGTGCCAGCAGCACGGGGGGGCCCCAGGGCACTGAAGCTTTCTTT. It yields the protein CASSTGGPQGTEAFF.

The chain uses TRBV28 and TRBJ1-2; TRBD1 matches at 7 bases. Germline V gene lookup returns CDR1 MDHEN and CDR2 SYDVKM. Trimming removed 6 bases from V and 4 bases from J; junction bases left unmatched: 5. The CDR3 runs 13 residues. The DNA for the CDR3 is TGTGCCAGCAGGTCGACAGGGATCTATGGCTACACCTTC. It is translated as CASRSTGIYGYTF.

This clone was picked up a small number of times. The gene calls are TRBV6-5 and TRBJ2-4, with D perhaps matching TRBD2 (5 bases). Trimming pared 4 bases from V and 8 bases from J, leaving 9 bases between. The V gene's germline CDR1 is MNHEY and CDR2 SVGAGI. The CDR3 is 12 amino acids. This CDR3 is CASSSLGDIQYF. Here the CDR3 DNA reads TGTGCCAGCAGTTCTCTGGGAGACATTCAGTACTTC.

There are a few counts of this clone. The rearrangement links TRBV6-6 to TRBJ1-2, with D perhaps matching TRBD1 (5 bases). The CDR3 consists of 15 residues. CDR1 MNHNY and CDR2 SVGAGI come from the germline V gene (reference sequence). V shed 2 bases and J shed 4 bases, with 14 bases lying between them. CDR3 in amino acids: CASSYDRFQPYGYTF. DNA for the CDR3: TGTGCCAGCAGTTACGACAGATTTCAACCCTATGGCTACACCTTC.

This chain links TRBV5-1 with TRBJ2-1; TRBD2 matches at 11 bases. Trimming at V came to 4 bases and at J to 4 bases, leaving 4 bases not matched to a gene. This CDR3 is 15 amino acids long. Germline V gene sequence: CDR1 SGHRS, CDR2 YFSETQ. CDR3 protein: CASSAGLADYNEQFF. CDR3 bases: TGCGCCAGCAGCGCGGGACTAGCGGATTACAATGAGCAGTTCTTC.

This clone was detected only a few times. The chain is built from TRBV5-4 and TRBJ2-3, with 9 bases aligning to TRBD2. The CDR3 consists of 15 residues. V shed 2 bases, J shed 2 bases, and the junction held 3 bases outside the gene matches. The germline CDR1 and CDR2 sequences are SGHNT and YYREEE (reference sequence). Here the CDR3 reads CASSLAGGFTDTQYF. The DNA for the CDR3 is TGTGCCAGCAGCTTAGCGGGAGGCTTCACAGATACGCAGTATTTT.

The chain links TRBV30 to TRBJ1-5; D is possibly TRBD1 (5 bases). CDR3 length: 12 residues. CDR1 and CDR2 (germline): GTSNPN, SVGIG (reference sequence). Trimming cost V 0 bases and J 9 bases, with 9 bases left between them. CDR3 coding DNA: TGTGCCTGGAGTGTACAGGTCGGGCCCCAGCATTTT. It translates to CAWSVQVGPQHF. Full variable domain (rest looked up from reference TRBV30 and TRBJ1-5): SQTIHQWPATLVQPVGSPLSLECTVEGTSNPNLYWYRQAAGRGLQLLFYSVGIGQISSEVPQNLSASRPQDRQFILSSKKLLLSDSGFYLCAWSVQVGPQHFGDGTRLSIL.

This clone was detected only a few times. V gene TRBV4-3 combines with J gene TRBJ2-2, with 9 bases matching TRBD2. The V and J ends lost 7 bases and 4 bases, in that order; junction bases with no gene match: 7. The CDR3 extends over 15 amino acids. Germline V gives CDR1 LGHNA, CDR2 YSLEER. The CDR3 reads CASTDSGSPTGELFF. The CDR3 DNA follows: TGCGCCAGCACCGATAGCGGGAGCCCCACCGGGGAGCTGTTTTTT.

This clone was seen more than once but under ten times. The chain uses TRBV5-4 and TRBJ2-3; TRBD1 agrees at 9 bases. CDR3 length equals 15 residues. Looked up from germline, CDR1 is SGHNT and CDR2 is YYREEE (reference sequence). V lost 4 bases, J lost 5 bases, and 8 bases stayed unmatched. This chain's CDR3 is CASSPKQGAQDTQYF. The CDR3 DNA follows: TGTGCCAGCAGCCCGAAACAGGGGGCTCAAGATACGCAGTATTTT.

The table lists this clone with a few counts. CDR3 amino acids: CASSPGRMGQPYEQYF. The CDR3 nucleotides read TGTGCCAGCAGCCCAGGGCGGATGGGTCAACCTTACGAGCAGTACTTC. This rearrangement joins TRBV4-2 to TRBJ2-7, with D perhaps TRBD1 (5 bases). V lost 4 bases and J 4 bases, leaving 20 bases between the germline ends. The CDR3 extends over 16 amino acids. Per germline, CDR1 LGHNA and CDR2 YNFKEQ.

This clone was seen a few times. This sequence joins TRBV14 and TRBJ2-7; perhaps TRBD2 as D (5 bases). Germline CDR1 and CDR2: SGHDN and FVKESK. This CDR3 has 18 residues. Trimming took 2 bases from V and 0 from J, leaving 20 bases between them. The CDR3, as DNA: TGTGCCAGCAGCCAAACGGGAAAGTTGGGAAGAAGCTCCTACGAGCAGTACTTC. Encoded protein: CASSQTGKLGRSSYEQYF.

The chain has TRBV15 and TRBJ2-7; D might be TRBD2 (6 bases). Germline-derived CDR1 and CDR2 are LNHNV and YYDKDF (reference sequence). Trimming removed 8 bases at V and 1 base at J, with 12 bases between. The CDR3 is 13 amino acids. The CDR3 is CATGRDPSYEQYF. CDR3 sequence (DNA): TGTGCCACCGGGCGGGACCCATCCTACGAGCAGTACTTC.

This clone has more than one count but fewer than ten. The chain carries TRBV4-1 and TRBJ2-3; D remains ambiguous. CDR3 size: 12 residues. V shed 5 bases and J shed 5 bases, with 8 bases lying between them. Germline loops: CDR1 MGHRA, CDR2 YSYEKL. Written as DNA, the CDR3 is TGCGCCAGCAGCTCGCGACAAGATACGCAGTATTTT. Translated, it gives CASSSRQDTQYF.

In this sample, this clone turned up a few times. The genes are TRBV27 and TRBJ1-5; the D gene is possibly TRBD1 (5 bases). The germline gives CDR1 MNHEY, CDR2 SMNVEV (reference sequence). V lost 5 bases, J lost 7 bases, and 15 bases lay in between. The CDR3 runs to 14 residues. The CDR3 reads CASSPQGTNQPQHF. The CDR3 DNA sequence: TGTGCCAGCAGTCCCCAGGGAACTAACCAGCCCCAGCATTTT.

The chain joins TRBV4-1 to TRBJ2-7; a possible D gene is TRBD1 (5 bases). CDR3 length: 13 amino acids. V lost 0 bases, J lost 3 bases, and 6 bases lay in between. Germline assignment: CDR1 MGHRA and CDR2 YSYEKL. The CDR3 DNA is TGCGCCAGCAGCCAAGATAGGGGCTACGAGCAGTACTTC. Its translation is CASSQDRGYEQYF.

The genes are TRBV7-2 and TRBJ1-1; 9 nucleotides agree with TRBD1. The CDR3 extends over 15 amino acids. The ends lost 4 bases at V and 1 base at J; junction bases unmatched: 4. In germline, CDR1 is SGHTA, CDR2 FQGNSA. CDR3 sequence reads: CASSWATGGNTEAFF. CDR3 in DNA: TGTGCCAGCAGCTGGGCGACAGGGGGGAACACTGAAGCTTTCTTT.

The V call is TRBV16, the J call TRBJ1-5; weak D call: TRBD1 (5 bases). Deletions cut 2 bases from V and 2 bases from J, with 7 bases between. The CDR3 sequence is 14 residues long. Germline loops: CDR1 KGHSY, CDR2 FQNENV. CDR3 sequence (DNA): TGTGCCAGCAGCCAAACAGGTGGCAATCAGCCCCAGCATTTT. It translates to CASSQTGGNQPQHF.

The table lists this clone with a few counts. V usage is TRBV18 and J usage is TRBJ2-1; TRBD1 agrees at 8 bases. The CDR3 is 13 amino acids. Germline CDR1 KGHSH, CDR2 LQKENI. Unmatched junction bases numbered 2, after V lost 2 bases and J lost 8 bases. The CDR3 here is CASSPGQGDEQFF. CDR3 DNA: TGTGCCAGCTCACCAGGACAGGGCGATGAGCAGTTCTTC.

This clone was recorded a few times. This sequence joins TRBV19 and TRBJ1-5; unclear D gene. The CDR3 length is 13 residues. Trimming removed 8 bases at V and 4 bases at J, with 12 bases between. CDR1 and CDR2 from the germline V gene are LNHDA and SQIVND (reference sequence). The CDR3 DNA sequence: TGTGCCAGTCGCGGCGGGCTGAATCAGCCCCAGCATTTT. Translation: CASRGGLNQPQHF.

This clone was observed a handful of times. V and J are TRBV28 and TRBJ2-6; possibly TRBD1 for D (6 bases). The CDR3 spans 16 residues. The V gene's germline CDR1 is MDHEN and CDR2 SYDVKM. Trimming removed 8 bases from V and 0 bases from J, with 14 bases in between. Here the CDR3 reads CASHGTPISGANVLTF. The CDR3, as DNA: TGTGCCAGCCACGGGACACCAATCTCTGGGGCCAACGTCCTGACTTTC. Supplemented by reference TRBV28 and TRBJ2-6, the full variable domain reads DVKVTQSSRYLVKRTGEKVFLECVQDMDHENMFWYRQDPGLGLRLIYFSYDVKMKEKGDIPEGYSVSREKKERFSLILESASTNQTSMYLCASHGTPISGANVLTFGAGSRLTVL.

The J gene is TRBJ1-5, the V gene TRBV2; tentative D call: TRBD1 (6 bases). Germline V gene sequence: CDR1 SNHLY, CDR2 FYNNEI. CDR3 length equals 14 residues. The germline V and J ends were trimmed by 8 bases and 6 bases, with 17 bases remaining between them. The DNA of the CDR3 is TGTGCCAGCGCCCGACAGGTGAGAAGTCAGCCCCAGCATTTT. The encoded protein is CASARQVRSQPQHF.